The TCR beta chain described here comes from a study of cytomegalovirus exposure and HLA in healthy donors. Measured with immunoSEQ multiplex PCR; TCRdb has only the in-frame clones, and not every one. The data hold 300,000 to 400,000 clones, with 86% observed a single time. CDR1 MNHEY and CDR2 SMNVEV come from the germline V gene (reference sequence). Trimming removed 6 bases from V and 1 base from J, with 10 bases in between. This CDR3 region has 14 residues. The chain uses TRBV27 and TRBJ1-5, with D unclear. The sequence was collected from a woman aged 18-35 years in good health and CMV-seronegative. The sample consisted of PBMCs. CDR3 residues: CASRPPGSNQPQHF. The CDR3 region has the DNA TGTGCCAGCAGGCCCCCCGGGAGCAATCAGCCCCAGCATTTT.